This TCR beta chain is drawn from a study of blood T cell repertoires in COVID-19. Authors' data handling: Estimation of nucleated cell counts was performed using reference gene primer amplification. The table came from immunoSEQ multiplex PCR; TCRdb's copy has only in-frame clones and leaves some out. The D gene and trimming were derived from the DNA, and the V and J assignments and clone size from that table. The profile covers fewer than 300,000 clones, with about nine tenths appearing a single time and approximately 6% taken by the ten largest. CDR1 is KGHSH and CDR2 is LQKENI in the germline V gene. The CDR3 has 14 residues. The germline V and J ends were trimmed by 6 bases and 4 bases, with 15 bases remaining between them.

Material: peripheral blood. This receptor was identified in a woman between 50 and 59 years old with COVID-19, enrolled during active disease. The chain recombines TRBV18 with TRBJ1-2; maybe TRBD1 (6 bases). This CDR3 is CASSTMGAGYGYTF. The CDR3 coding sequence is TGTGCCAGCTCCACCATGGGGGCTGGCTATGGCTACACCTTC.